This entry lists 15 T cell receptor beta chains sequenced from one sample in a study of blood T cell repertoires in COVID-19. The data were produced by immunoSEQ multiplex PCR, yet TCRdb's version contains in-frame clones alone and is incomplete. The sample records fewer than 200,000 clones, about 85% being singletons. Input material: peripheral blood. These receptor sequences come from a man aged 60-69 years with acute or convalescent COVID-19.

The gene calls are TRBV5-1 and TRBJ2-7; 8 nucleotides agree with TRBD2. This CDR3 comprises 14 residues. The germline V gene has CDR1 SGHRS and CDR2 YFSETQ. With 1 base clipped from V and 9 bases from J, the junction kept 9 bases outside the gene matches. The CDR3 DNA follows: TGCGCCAGCAGCTTGATTAAGCGGGAGAATCGGCAGTACTTC. Amino acids: CASSLIKRENRQYF.

The rearrangement joins TRBV14 to TRBJ1-2, with a possible D match to TRBD1 (6 bases). Germline-derived CDR1 and CDR2 are SGHDN and FVKESK. Trimming stripped 0 bases from V and 4 bases from J, with 6 bases between. This CDR3 is 13 amino acids long. This CDR3 is CASSQDRGYGYTF. The CDR3 nucleotides are TGTGCCAGCAGCCAAGACAGGGGCTATGGCTACACCTTC.

The CDR3 here is CASSYWGREDYGYTF. CDR3 in DNA: TGTGCCAGCAGTTACTGGGGCCGGGAGGACTATGGCTACACCTTC. J is TRBJ1-2 and V is TRBV6-5; TRBD1 is a possible D gene (5 bases). Germline V lookup: CDR1 MNHEY, CDR2 SVGAGI. V dropped 1 base and J dropped 3 bases, with 12 bases sitting between them. The CDR3 loop spans 15 amino acids.

The rearrangement joins TRBV6-2 or TRBV6-3 to TRBJ2-4; the D gene is possibly TRBD2 (5 bases). V was cut by 0 bases and J by 3 bases, with 18 bases left in between. The CDR3 is 18 amino acids. Germline V gene sequence: CDR1 MNHEY, CDR2 SVGEGT. The CDR3 DNA is TGTGCCAGCAGTTACTCGGATGCAGAGGGAGTAGACAAAAACATTCAGTACTTC. It codes for CASSYSDAEGVDKNIQYF.

The rearrangement joins TRBV3-1 (or the pseudogene TRBV3-2) to TRBJ1-1; D ambiguous. Germline lookup yields CDR1 LGHDT and CDR2 YNNKEL (reference sequence). The length of the CDR3 is 13 residues. V shed 3 bases and J shed 0 bases, with 5 bases lying between them. CDR3 in amino acids: CASSQEVNTEAFF. In nucleotides, the CDR3 is TGTGCCAGCAGCCAGGAGGTGAACACTGAAGCTTTCTTT.

V usage is TRBV18 and J usage is TRBJ2-1, with 9 bases identical to TRBD2. The V segment lost 5 bases and the J segment 6 bases; nucleotides outside the gene matches: 8. Germline assignment: CDR1 KGHSH and CDR2 LQKENI. CDR3 length: 15 residues. CDR3 loop: CASSSGSGRGNEQFF. The CDR3 DNA follows: TGTGCCAGCTCATCCGGTAGCGGGAGAGGCAATGAGCAGTTCTTC.

This clone was counted a few times. This sequence joins TRBV7-9 and TRBJ1-1, with a possible D match to TRBD1 (6 bases). V was cut by 5 bases and J by 6 bases, with 13 bases left in between. Germline-derived CDR1 and CDR2 are SEHNR and FQNEAQ (reference sequence). This CDR3 is built from 13 residues. CDR3 sequence: CASSATGIPEAFF. CDR3 in DNA: TGTGCCAGCAGCGCCACAGGGATCCCTGAAGCTTTCTTT.

The chain carries TRBV7-9 and TRBJ2-3; 7 nucleotides agree with TRBD2. This CDR3 has 13 residues. The V gene's germline CDR1 is SEHNR and CDR2 FQNEAQ (reference sequence). V was pared by 2 bases and J by 7 bases, with 3 bases of the junction left unmatched. CDR3 nucleotide sequence: TGTGCCAGCAGCTTAAAGCGGGGATATACGCAGTATTTT. Its translation: CASSLKRGYTQYF.

This chain joins TRBV5-1 and TRBJ1-2, with 8 bases identical to TRBD1. Per germline, CDR1 SGHRS and CDR2 YFSETQ. This CDR3 has 13 residues. The V and J ends lost 0 bases and 9 bases, in that order; junction bases with no gene match: 4. CDR3 amino acids: CASSLGQGPRYTF. The CDR3 DNA follows: TGCGCCAGCAGCTTGGGACAGGGGCCTCGCTACACCTTC.

The chain links TRBV19 to TRBJ1-1, with D hard to call. Trimming took 8 bases from V and 1 from J, leaving 5 bases between them. Germline V gene lookup returns CDR1 LNHDA and CDR2 SQIVND (reference sequence). The CDR3 extends over 11 amino acids. The CDR3 sequence: CASRWNTEAFF. CDR3 in DNA: TGTGCCAGTCGGTGGAACACTGAAGCTTTCTTT.

The chain combines TRBV6-6 with TRBJ2-2, with 7 bases lining up with TRBD1. The germline V gene encodes CDR1 MNHNY and CDR2 SVGAGI (reference sequence). There are 13 residues in the CDR3. The junction had 3 bases not matched to a gene; V was cut back by 6 bases and J by 5 bases. For the CDR3, the DNA is TGTGCCAGCAGAACAGGGGAGACCGGGGAGCTGTTTTTT. This sequence encodes CASRTGETGELFF.

V and J are TRBV6-5 and TRBJ1-2; 9 bases match TRBD1. V lost 4 bases to trimming and J lost 0 bases; unmatched junction nucleotides: 6. Looked up from germline, CDR1 is MNHEY and CDR2 is SVGAGI. This CDR3 spans 16 amino acids. The CDR3 coding sequence is TGTGCCAGCAGTTCCCGGGACAGGGAGTCTAACTATGGCTACACCTTC. Translating gives CASSSRDRESNYGYTF.

The chain combines TRBV18 with TRBJ2-7, with TRBD2 matching over 8 bases. Trimming removed 6 bases from V and 3 bases from J; junction bases left unmatched: 7. The CDR3 runs 14 residues. Germline-derived CDR1 and CDR2 are KGHSH and LQKENI. The CDR3 sequence: CASSPTGGDYEQYV. The CDR3 DNA sequence: TGTGCCAGCTCCCCCACCGGGGGGGACTACGAGCAGTACGTC.

The chain joins TRBV3-1 (or the pseudogene TRBV3-2) to TRBJ2-3; the D gene is possibly TRBD2 (5 bases). Between the trimmed V and J ends, which lost 1 base and 6 bases, there was a span of 5 bases. From germline, CDR1 is LGHDT and CDR2 YNNKEL (reference sequence). This CDR3 has 12 amino acids. CDR3 region: CASSQAGDTQYF. CDR3 bases: TGTGCCAGCAGCCAAGCGGGGGATACGCAGTATTTT.

The genes are TRBV3-1 (or the pseudogene TRBV3-2) and TRBJ2-5; TRBD2 aligns across 8 bases. This CDR3 is built from 15 residues. The germline CDR1 and CDR2 sequences are LGHDT and YNNKEL (reference sequence). With 4 bases clipped from V and 4 bases from J, the junction kept 8 bases outside the gene matches. CDR3 sequence (DNA): TGTGCCAGCAGCCTACGAGCGGGGGTAGGAGAGACCCAGTACTTC. It is translated as CASSLRAGVGETQYF.